Listed below are T cell receptor beta chains from one sample, sequenced in a study of OX40 agonist ivuxolimab in advanced cancers. Clones were read by immunoSEQ multiplex PCR, and TCRdb kept only the in-frame ones, dropping some. The sample gives 95,000 or so clones, approximately 85% of which show up once; about 4.1% is in the top ten. This material consisted of CD4+ or CD8+ T cells sorted from blood, taken in a trial of the OX40 agonist ivuxolimab. These receptors came from an adult with an advanced solid tumor such as melanoma, head and neck, liver or kidney cancer. The CDR3 runs from the conserved cysteine through the conserved F or W. D genes are given only for firm matches. Clone size, where shown, is once, few, many, or a class for clones that have expanded.

>TRBV11-2|-|TRBJ2-5|TRBD2|15
CASSPTSGRLGAQYF
TGTGCCAGCAGCCCCACTAGCGGGAGGCTTGGGGCCCAGTACTTC
>TRBV6-5|-|TRBJ2-7|TRBD1|15
CASSYKTGARDEQYF
TGTGCCAGCAGTTACAAAACAGGGGCCAGGGACGAGCAGTACTTC
>TRBV12-5|-|TRBJ2-3|-|12
CASRGRSDTQYF
TGTGCTAGTCGGGGGAGGAGTGATACGCAGTATTTT
>TRBV11-2|-|TRBJ2-7|-|17
CASSSPVGSGPSYEQYF
TGTGCCAGCAGCTCCCCCGTAGGTAGCGGCCCCTCCTACGAGCAGTACTTC
>TRBV2|-|TRBJ2-7|TRBD2|15
CASSEAAGAVYEQYF
TGTGCCAGCAGTGAAGCAGCGGGAGCCGTCTACGAGCAGTACTTC
>TRBV11-3|-|TRBJ2-7|TRBD1|14
CASSKTQGAGEQYF
TGTGCCAGCAGCAAAACTCAGGGGGCGGGCGAGCAGTACTTC
>TRBV5-1|-|TRBJ2-7|-|14
CASSSRDNSYEQYF
TGCGCCAGCAGCTCCCGGGACAACTCCTACGAGCAGTACTTC
>TRBV7-8|-|TRBJ2-4|-|15
CASSLGLTDLNIQYF
TGTGCCAGCAGCTTAGGTCTCACAGACCTAAACATTCAGTACTTC
>TRBV28|-|TRBJ2-3|-|16
CASSFRAGASTDTQYF
TGTGCCAGCAGTTTCCGTGCAGGGGCTAGCACAGATACGCAGTATTTT
>TRBV20-1|few|TRBJ1-5|-|11
CSAAGEQPQHF
TGCAGTGCCGCGGGGGAGCAGCCCCAGCATTTT
>TRBV5-4|-|TRBJ2-7|-|16
CASSLEPTRDSYEQYF
TGTGCCAGCAGCTTGGAGCCGACCAGGGATTCCTACGAGCAGTACTTC
>TRBV5-6|-|TRBJ2-7|TRBD1|14
CASSSWTGDYEQYF
TGTGCCAGCAGCTCCTGGACAGGGGACTACGAGCAGTACTTC
>TRBV5-4|-|TRBJ2-7|-|14
CASSLLPGAYEQYF
TGTGCCAGCAGCTTGCTCCCCGGAGCCTACGAGCAGTACTTC
>TRBV5-6|-|TRBJ2-3|-|16
CASRHSQGASTDTQYF
TGTGCCAGCAGACACTCACAGGGTGCAAGCACAGATACGCAGTATTTT
>TRBV5-6|-|TRBJ2-5|-|11
CASSLEETQYF
TGTGCCAGCAGCTTGGAAGAGACCCAGTACTTC
>TRBV5-1|-|TRBJ2-2|-|16
CASRGPDKANTGELFF
TGCGCCAGCAGGGGGCCGGATAAGGCGAACACCGGGGAGCTGTTTTTT
>TRBV5-1|-|TRBJ1-1|-|13
CASSSDSDTEAFF
TGCGCCAGCAGCTCGGACAGCGACACTGAAGCTTTCTTT
>TRBV7-3|-|TRBJ1-1|-|15
CASSLLGGSDTEAFF
TGTGCCAGCAGCTTATTAGGTGGTTCGGACACTGAAGCTTTCTTT
>TRBV18|-|TRBJ2-5|TRBD1|16
CASSDRDRGLRETQYF
TGTGCCAGCTCAGACCGGGACAGGGGGCTGAGGGAGACCCAGTACTTC
>TRBV18|-|TRBJ2-1|TRBD2|15
CASSPIERELFEQFF
TGTGCCAGCTCACCGATCGAGCGGGAGTTATTTGAGCAGTTCTTC
>TRBV18|-|TRBJ2-2|TRBD2|14
CASSPSGGSGELFF
TGTGCCAGCTCACCATCGGGAGGGAGCGGGGAGCTGTTTTTT
>TRBV19|many|TRBJ1-5|-|16
CASSPGRASWNQPQHF
TGTGCCAGCAGCCCTGGTAGGGCTTCGTGGAATCAGCCCCAGCATTTT
>TRBV5-5|-|TRBJ2-3|-|14
CASSPWDGTDTQYF
TGTGCCAGCAGCCCTTGGGACGGCACAGATACGCAGTATTTT
>TRBV4-3|-|TRBJ2-7|TRBD1|17
CASSQTHSRTGVREQYF
TGCGCCAGCAGCCAGACACACTCAAGGACAGGGGTACGCGAGCAGTACTTC